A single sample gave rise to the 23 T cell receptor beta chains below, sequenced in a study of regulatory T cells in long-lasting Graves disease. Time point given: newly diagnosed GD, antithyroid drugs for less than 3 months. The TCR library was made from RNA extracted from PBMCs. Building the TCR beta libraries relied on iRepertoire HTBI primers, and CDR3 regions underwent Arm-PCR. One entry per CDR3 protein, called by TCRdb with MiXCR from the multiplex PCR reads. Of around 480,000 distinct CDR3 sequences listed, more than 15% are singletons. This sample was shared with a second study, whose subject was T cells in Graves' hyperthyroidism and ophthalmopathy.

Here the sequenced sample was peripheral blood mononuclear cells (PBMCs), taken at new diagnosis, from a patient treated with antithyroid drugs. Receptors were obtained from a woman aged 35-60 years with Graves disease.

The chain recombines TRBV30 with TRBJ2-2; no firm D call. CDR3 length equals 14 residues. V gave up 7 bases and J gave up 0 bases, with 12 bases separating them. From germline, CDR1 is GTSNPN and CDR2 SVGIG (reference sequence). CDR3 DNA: TGTGCCTTAGCTGGACGGCCGAACACCGGGGAGCTGTTTTTT. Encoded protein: CALAGRPNTGELFF.

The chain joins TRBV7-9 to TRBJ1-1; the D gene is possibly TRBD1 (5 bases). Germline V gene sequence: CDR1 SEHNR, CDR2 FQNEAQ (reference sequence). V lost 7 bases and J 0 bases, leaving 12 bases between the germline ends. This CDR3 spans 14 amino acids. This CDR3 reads CASTPPGVNTEAFF. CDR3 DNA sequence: TGTGCCAGCACTCCACCGGGGGTGAACACTGAAGCTTTCTTT.

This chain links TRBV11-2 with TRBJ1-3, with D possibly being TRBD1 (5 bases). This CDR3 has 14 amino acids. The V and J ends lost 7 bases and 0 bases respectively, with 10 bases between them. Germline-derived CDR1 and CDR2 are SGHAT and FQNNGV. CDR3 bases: TGTGCCAGCACCCGACAGCACTCTGGAAACACCATATATTTT. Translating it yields CASTRQHSGNTIYF.

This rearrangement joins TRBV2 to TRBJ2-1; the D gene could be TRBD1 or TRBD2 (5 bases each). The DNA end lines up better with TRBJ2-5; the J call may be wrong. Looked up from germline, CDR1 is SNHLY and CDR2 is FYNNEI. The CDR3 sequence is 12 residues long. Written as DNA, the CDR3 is TGTGCCAGCACGAGGGGAGAGGAGACCCAGTACTTC. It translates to CASTRGEETQYF.

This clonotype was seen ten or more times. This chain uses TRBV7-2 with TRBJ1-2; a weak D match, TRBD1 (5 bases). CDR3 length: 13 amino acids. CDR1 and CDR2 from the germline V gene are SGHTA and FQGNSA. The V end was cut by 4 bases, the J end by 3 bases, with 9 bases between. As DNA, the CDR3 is TGTGCCAGCAGCTCTGGACAACACTATGGCTACACCTTC. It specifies CASSSGQHYGYTF. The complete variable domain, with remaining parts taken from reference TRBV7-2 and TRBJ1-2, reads GAGVSQSPSNKVTEKGKDVELRCDPISGHTALYWYRQSLGQGLEFLIYFQGNSAPDKSGLPSDRFSAERTGGSVSTLTIQRTQQEDSAVYLCASSSGQHYGYTFGSGTRLTVV.

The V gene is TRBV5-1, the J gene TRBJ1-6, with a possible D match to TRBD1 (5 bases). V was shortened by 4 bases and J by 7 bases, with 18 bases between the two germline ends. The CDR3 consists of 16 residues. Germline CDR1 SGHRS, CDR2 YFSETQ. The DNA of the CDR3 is TGCGCCAGCAGCGCGCTTACCGGGACCGGGAATTCACCCCTCCACTTT. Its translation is CASSALTGTGNSPLHF.

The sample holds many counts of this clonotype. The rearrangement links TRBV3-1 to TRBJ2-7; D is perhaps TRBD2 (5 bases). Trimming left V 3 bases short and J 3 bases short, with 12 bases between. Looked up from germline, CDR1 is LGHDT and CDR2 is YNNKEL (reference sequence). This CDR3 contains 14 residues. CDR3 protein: CASSQAGLSYEQYF. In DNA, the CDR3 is TGTGCCAGCAGCCAGGCGGGCTTAAGCTACGAGCAGTACTTC.

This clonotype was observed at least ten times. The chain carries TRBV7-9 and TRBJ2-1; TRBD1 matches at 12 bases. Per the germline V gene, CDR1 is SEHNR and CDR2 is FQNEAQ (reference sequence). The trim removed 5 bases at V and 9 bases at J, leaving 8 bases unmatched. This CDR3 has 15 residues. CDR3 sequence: CASSPQGTGGTEQFF. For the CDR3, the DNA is TGTGCCAGCAGCCCGCAGGGGACAGGGGGCACTGAGCAGTTCTTC.

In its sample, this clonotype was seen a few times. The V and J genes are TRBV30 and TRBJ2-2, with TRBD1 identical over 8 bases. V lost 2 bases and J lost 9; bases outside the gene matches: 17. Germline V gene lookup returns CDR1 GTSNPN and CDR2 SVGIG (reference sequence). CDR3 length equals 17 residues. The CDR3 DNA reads TGTGCCTGGAGTCATCCCGGGACAGGTCCTTTGGGGTGGGAGCTGTTTTTT. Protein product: CAWSHPGTGPLGWELFF.

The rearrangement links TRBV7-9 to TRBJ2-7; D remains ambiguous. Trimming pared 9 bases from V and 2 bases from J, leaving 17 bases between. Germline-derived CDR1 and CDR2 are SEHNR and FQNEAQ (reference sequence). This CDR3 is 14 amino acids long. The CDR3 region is CASSTLTIPYEQYF. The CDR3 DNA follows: TGTGCCAGTTCGACCCTTACAATCCCCTACGAGCAGTACTTC.

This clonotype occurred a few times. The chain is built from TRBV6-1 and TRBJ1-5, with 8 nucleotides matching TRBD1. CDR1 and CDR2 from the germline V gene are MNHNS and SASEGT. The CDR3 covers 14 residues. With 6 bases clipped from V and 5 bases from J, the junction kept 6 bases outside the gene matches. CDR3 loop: CASRPLQGDQPQHF. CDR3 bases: TGTGCCAGCAGACCCCTACAGGGGGATCAGCCCCAGCATTTT.

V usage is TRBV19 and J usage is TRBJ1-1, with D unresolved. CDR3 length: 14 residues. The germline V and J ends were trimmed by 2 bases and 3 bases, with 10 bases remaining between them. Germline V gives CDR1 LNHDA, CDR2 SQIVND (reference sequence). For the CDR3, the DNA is TGTGCCAGTAGTATACTAACCCGAGACACTGAAGCTTTCTTT. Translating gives CASSILTRDTEAFF.

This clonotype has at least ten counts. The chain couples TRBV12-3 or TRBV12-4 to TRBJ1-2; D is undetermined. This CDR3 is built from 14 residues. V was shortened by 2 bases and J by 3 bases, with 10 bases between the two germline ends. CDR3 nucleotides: TGTGCCAGCAGTTTATCTTCGGACTACTATGGCTACACCTTC. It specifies CASSLSSDYYGYTF.

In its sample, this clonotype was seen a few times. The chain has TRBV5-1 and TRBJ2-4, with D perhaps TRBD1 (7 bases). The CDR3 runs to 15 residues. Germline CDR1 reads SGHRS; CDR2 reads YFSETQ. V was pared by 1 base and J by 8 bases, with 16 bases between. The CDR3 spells CASSLRSGGFHIQYF. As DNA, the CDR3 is TGCGCCAGCAGCTTGCGGTCAGGGGGGTTCCACATTCAGTACTTC.

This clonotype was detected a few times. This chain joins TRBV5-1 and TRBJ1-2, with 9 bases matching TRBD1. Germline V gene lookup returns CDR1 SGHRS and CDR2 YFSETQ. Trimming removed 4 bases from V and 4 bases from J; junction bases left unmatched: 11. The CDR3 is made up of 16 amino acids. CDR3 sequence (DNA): TGCGCCAGCAGCCGACAAGCCGGGACAGGGCTCTATGGCTACACCTTC. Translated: CASSRQAGTGLYGYTF.

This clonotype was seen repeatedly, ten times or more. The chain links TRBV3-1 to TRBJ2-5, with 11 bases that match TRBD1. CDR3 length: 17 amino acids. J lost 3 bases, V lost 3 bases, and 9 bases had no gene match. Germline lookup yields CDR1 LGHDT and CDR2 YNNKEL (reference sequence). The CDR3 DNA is TGTGCCAGCAGCCAGACGAGCCGGGACAGGGGGAAAGAGACCCAGTACTTC. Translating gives CASSQTSRDRGKETQYF.

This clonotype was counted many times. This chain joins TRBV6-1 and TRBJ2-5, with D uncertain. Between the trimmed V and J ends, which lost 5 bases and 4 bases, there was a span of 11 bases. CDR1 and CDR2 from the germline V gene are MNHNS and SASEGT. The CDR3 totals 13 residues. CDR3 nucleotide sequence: TGTGCCAGCAGTCGTGGGATCGGAGAGACCCAGTACTTC. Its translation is CASSRGIGETQYF.

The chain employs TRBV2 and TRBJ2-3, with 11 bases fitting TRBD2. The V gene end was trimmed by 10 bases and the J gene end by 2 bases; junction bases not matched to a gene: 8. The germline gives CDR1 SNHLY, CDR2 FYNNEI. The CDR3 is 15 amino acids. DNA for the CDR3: TGTGCCACCAAGGGACTAGCGGCAGCCACAGATACGCAGTATTTT. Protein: CATKGLAAATDTQYF.

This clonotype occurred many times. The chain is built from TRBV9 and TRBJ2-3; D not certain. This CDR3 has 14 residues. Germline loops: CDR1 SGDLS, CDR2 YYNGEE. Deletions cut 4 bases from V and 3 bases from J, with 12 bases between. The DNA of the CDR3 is TGTGCCAGCAGCCACGCTACGGTGACAGATACGCAGTATTTT. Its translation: CASSHATVTDTQYF.

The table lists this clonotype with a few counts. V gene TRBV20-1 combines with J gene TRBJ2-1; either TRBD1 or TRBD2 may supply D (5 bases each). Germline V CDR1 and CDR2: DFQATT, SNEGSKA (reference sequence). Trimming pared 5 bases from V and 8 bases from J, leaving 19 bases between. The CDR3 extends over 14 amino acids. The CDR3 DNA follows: TGCAGTGCTGGGGCCGGGGCAGGGTTCGATGAGCAGTTCTTC. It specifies CSAGAGAGFDEQFF.

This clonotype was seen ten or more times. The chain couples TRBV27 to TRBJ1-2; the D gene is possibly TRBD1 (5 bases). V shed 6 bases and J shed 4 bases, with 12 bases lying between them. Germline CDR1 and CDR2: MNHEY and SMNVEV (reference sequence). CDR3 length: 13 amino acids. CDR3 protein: CASRTASTYGYTF. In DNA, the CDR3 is TGTGCCAGCAGGACAGCTTCGACCTATGGCTACACCTTC.

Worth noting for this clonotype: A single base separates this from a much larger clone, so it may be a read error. CDR3 region: CATLTDRGSYGYTF. In DNA form, the CDR3 reads TGTGCCACCCTTACGGACAGGGGTAGCTATGGCTACACCTTC. This chain uses TRBV2 with TRBJ1-2; 9 bases match TRBD1. This CDR3 is 14 amino acids long. The germline gives CDR1 SNHLY, CDR2 FYNNEI. The V gene end was trimmed by 10 bases and the J gene end by 4 bases; junction bases not matched to a gene: 10.

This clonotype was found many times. The DNA of the CDR3 is TGTGCCAGCAGCCAAGATACCACCGGGGAGCTGTTTTTT. It specifies CASSQDTTGELFF. V and J are TRBV3-1 and TRBJ2-2, with D hard to call. Germline V gives CDR1 LGHDT, CDR2 YNNKEL (reference sequence). CDR3 length equals 13 residues. V lost 0 bases and J 4 bases, leaving 3 bases between the germline ends.